The present T cell receptor (beta chain) was sequenced within a study of shared clonotypes between healthy human individuals. As for the study in general: Every donor yielded three CD4 naive, three CD4 memory, two CD8 naive and one CD8 memory plate.

Sequenced by immunoSEQ multiplex PCR; TCRdb stores in-frame clones only, minus some. Of approximately 2.3 million clones in the sample, 85% to 95% were seen once. Into CD45RA+ naive and CD45RA-negative memory subsets, the CD4+ cells were split. V was clipped by 6 bases and J by 4 bases; unmatched bases: 11. From germline, CDR1 is SGHTA and CDR2 FQGNSA. The CDR3 has 15 amino acids. The chain has TRBV7-2 and TRBJ1-2; 7 bases are shared with TRBD1. Source material: naive CD4+ T cells from PBMCs. Subset specified: CD45RA+ positively selected. This receptor was obtained from a man younger than 30 in good health. Some clones in this sample may be carry-over from other donors' samples. The CDR3 bases are TGTGCCAGCAGAACCGAGGGACAGCCAATCTATGGCTACACCTTC. It encodes CASRTEGQPIYGYTF.